Given below is one T cell receptor (beta chain) in context. What it binds is not known. The sample originates from a study of PD-1 blockade in classical Hodgkin lymphoma. Findings of the study overall: Similar baseline diversity was found in complete responders and newly diagnosed patients.

Time point denoted: cycle 4 day 1 (C4D1), after 6 weeks of nivolumab. Every patient had relapsed following autologous stem cell transplantation, and cohorts differed in brentuximab vedotin exposure. Researchers report purifying CD4+ T cells from thawed PBMCs by magnetic negative selection. The method was immunoSEQ multiplex PCR; TCRdb's version includes in-frame clones alone and lacks a portion of them. The repertoire has tens of thousands of clones, approximately 90% of them found once; the top ten carry roughly 0.33%. With V trimmed by 3 bases and J by 5 bases, 12 bases remained unmatched. This CDR3 comprises 16 residues. Germline CDR1 reads MDHEN; CDR2 reads SYDVKM.

The TCR sequence derives from a human donor with classical Hodgkin lymphoma. This sequence joins TRBV28 and TRBJ2-5; 7 nucleotides agree with TRBD2. Sequencing was performed on CD4+ T cells from blood, taken before the fourth cycle of nivolumab. The CDR3 is CASSLRRGVPVETQYF. CDR3 bases: TGTGCCAGCAGTTTGCGACGGGGGGTTCCTGTGGAGACCCAGTACTTC.